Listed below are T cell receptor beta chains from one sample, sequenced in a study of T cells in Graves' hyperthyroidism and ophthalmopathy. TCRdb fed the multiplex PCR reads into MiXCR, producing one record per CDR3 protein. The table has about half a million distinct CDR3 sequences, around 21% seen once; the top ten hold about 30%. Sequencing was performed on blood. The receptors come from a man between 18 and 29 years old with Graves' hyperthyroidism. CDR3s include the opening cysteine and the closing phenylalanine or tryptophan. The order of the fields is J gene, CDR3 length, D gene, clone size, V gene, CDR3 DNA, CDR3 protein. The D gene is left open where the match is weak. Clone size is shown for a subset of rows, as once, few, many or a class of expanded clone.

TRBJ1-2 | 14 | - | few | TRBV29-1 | TGCAGCGTTGAAGAGGGTGGGCAGGCCTATGGCTACACCTTC | CSVEEGGQAYGYTF
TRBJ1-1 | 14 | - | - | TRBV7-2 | TGTGCCAGCACCCCGGGAGGTACGAACACTGAAGCTTGCTTT | CASTPGGTNTEACF
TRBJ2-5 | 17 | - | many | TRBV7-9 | TGTGCCAGCAGCTCTCCCAGGGGACCGGCTGGGGGAGAGACCCAGTACTTC | CASSSPRGPAGGETQYF
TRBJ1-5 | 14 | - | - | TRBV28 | TGTGCCAGCCTCACGGGACCGAGGAATCAGCCCCAGCATTTT | CASLTGPRNQPQHF
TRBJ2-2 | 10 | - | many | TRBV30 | TGTGCCTGGATGCGGGGGCAGCTGTTTTTT | CAWMRGQLFF
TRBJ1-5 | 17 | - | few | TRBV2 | TGTGCCAGCAGTGACTCCCTAGGGCCTAGGGCCAATCAGCCCCAGCATTTT | CASSDSLGPRANQPQHF
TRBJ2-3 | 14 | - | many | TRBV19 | TGTGCCAGTAGTATAGTAGGCTCCACAGATACGCAGTATTTT | CASSIVGSTDTQYF
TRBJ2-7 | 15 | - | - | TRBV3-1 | TGTGCCAGCAGCCAAGAAGGCAGGCAGGGCCACGAGCAGTACTTC | CASSQEGRQGHEQYF
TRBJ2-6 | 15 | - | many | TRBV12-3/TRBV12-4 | TGTGCCAGCAGTTTGGAGGGTCCTGGGGCCAACGTCCTGACTTTC | CASSLEGPGANVLTF
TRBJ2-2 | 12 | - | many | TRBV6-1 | TGTGCCAGCAGTGATGGGGCACTTAAGCTGTTTTTT | CASSDGALKLFF
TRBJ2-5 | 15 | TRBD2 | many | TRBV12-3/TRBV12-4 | TGTGCCAGCAGTTTACCGGGACTAGCGAAAGAGACCCAGTACTTC | CASSLPGLAKETQYF
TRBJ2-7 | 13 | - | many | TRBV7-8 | TGTGCCAGCAGCTTAGACCCACAGAACGAGCAGTACTTC | CASSLDPQNEQYF
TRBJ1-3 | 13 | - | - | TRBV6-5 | TGTGCCAGCAGTCAGACGAGTAGAAACACCATATATTTT | CASSQTSRNTIYF
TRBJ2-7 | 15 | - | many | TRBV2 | TGTGCCAGCAGCGCGGACAGCGGCAGGTCCTACGAGCAGTACTTC | CASSADSGRSYEQYF
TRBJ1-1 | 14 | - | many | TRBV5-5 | TGTGCCAGCAGCTCAACCAAGGGGGGCCGTGAAGCTTTCTTT | CASSSTKGGREAFF
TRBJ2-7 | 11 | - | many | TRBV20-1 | TGCAGTGCTAGAACAGGTCGGGGGCAGTACTTC | CSARTGRGQYF
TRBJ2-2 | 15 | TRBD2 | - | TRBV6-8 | TGTGCCAGCAGGGCGGGACTAGCGGACACCGGGGAGCTGTTTTTT | CASRAGLADTGELFF
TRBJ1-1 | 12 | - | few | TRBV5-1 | TGCGCCAGCAGCTCGTTGGGGGAAACAGCTTTCTTT | CASSSLGETAFF
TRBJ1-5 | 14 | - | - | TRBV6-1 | TGTGCCAGCAACCTTGTCAGAGGATATCAGCCCCAGCATTTT | CASNLVRGYQPQHF
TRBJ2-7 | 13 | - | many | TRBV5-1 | TGCGCCAGCAGCTTGGATCAGTTCTACGAGCAGTACTTC | CASSLDQFYEQYF
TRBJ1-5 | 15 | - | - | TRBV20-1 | TGCAGTGCTAGAGATAAACCGGGCCGCAATCAGCCCCAGCATTTT | CSARDKPGRNQPQHF
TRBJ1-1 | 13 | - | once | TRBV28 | TGTGCCAGCAGTCACCCGTGCCCGTATGAAGCTTTCTTT | CASSHPCPYEAFF
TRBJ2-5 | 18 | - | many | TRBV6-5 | TGTGCCAGCAGTTACTCGCCCTCGGCTACCGAAATCCAAGAGACCCAGTACTTC | CASSYSPSATEIQETQYF
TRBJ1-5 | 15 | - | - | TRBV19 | TGTGCCAGTAGTACGTCAGGGTTTAGCAATCAGCCCCAGCATTTT | CASSTSGFSNQPQHF
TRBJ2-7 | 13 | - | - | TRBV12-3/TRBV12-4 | TGTGCCAGCAGTTTCGGCGGAACGAGAGGGCAGTACTTC | CASSFGGTRGQYF
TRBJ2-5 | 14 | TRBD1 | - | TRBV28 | TGTGCCAGCAGGGGACCGGGACAGGAAGAGACCCAGTACTTC | CASRGPGQEETQYF
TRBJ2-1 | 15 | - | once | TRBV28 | TGTGCCAGCAACTCCAACCCGAGCTCCTACAATGAGCAGTTCTTC | CASNSNPSSYNEQFF
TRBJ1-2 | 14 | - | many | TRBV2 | TGTGCCAGCAGTGAAAGGTCAGGGGACTATGGCTACACCTTC | CASSERSGDYGYTF
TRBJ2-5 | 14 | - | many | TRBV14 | TGTGCCAGCAGCCAAAGGCGGGGTGGGGAGACCCAGTACTTC | CASSQRRGGETQYF
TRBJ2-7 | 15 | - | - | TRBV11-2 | TGTGCCAGCAGATCTCGGGCCTCCGGCCCCTACGAGCAGTACTTC | CASRSRASGPYEQYF
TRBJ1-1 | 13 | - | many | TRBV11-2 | TGTGCCAGCAGCAACCGGGACCCTCAGAGGGCTTTCTTT | CASSNRDPQRAFF
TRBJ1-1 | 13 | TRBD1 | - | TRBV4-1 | TGCGCCAGCAGCTTGTCCAGGGGGAGGGAAGCTTTCTTT | CASSLSRGREAFF
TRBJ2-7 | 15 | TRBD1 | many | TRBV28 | TGTGCCAGCAGTTTTAATTACAGGGGGCCCTACGAGCAGTACTTC | CASSFNYRGPYEQYF
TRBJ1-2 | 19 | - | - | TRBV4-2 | TGTGCCAGCAGCCTACACCTACCCTACCACAGGAAAGTAAGCTATGGCTACACCTTC | CASSLHLPYHRKVSYGYTF
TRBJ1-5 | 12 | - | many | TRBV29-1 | TGCAGCGTTAAAGGGGTGGATCAGCCCCAGCATTTT | CSVKGVDQPQHF
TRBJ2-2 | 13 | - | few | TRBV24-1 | TGTGCCACCACCGGGGGGCCGAACGGGGAGCTGTTTTTT | CATTGGPNGELFF
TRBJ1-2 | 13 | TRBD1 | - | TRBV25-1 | TGTGCCAGCAGTGTCCCAGGGGGAGGGGGCTACACCTTC | CASSVPGGGGYTF
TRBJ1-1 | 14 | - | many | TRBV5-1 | TGCGCCAGCAGCTTTGACAGCATGAACACTGAAGCTTTCTTT | CASSFDSMNTEAFF
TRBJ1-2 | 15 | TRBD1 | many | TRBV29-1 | TGCAGCGTTGATCTCGGACAGGGCTACTCCTATGGCTACACCTTC | CSVDLGQGYSYGYTF
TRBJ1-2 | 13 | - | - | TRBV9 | TGTGCCAGCAGGGACGGACTCCACTATGGCTACACCTTC | CASRDGLHYGYTF
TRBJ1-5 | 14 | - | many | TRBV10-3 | TGTGCCATCAGTGATCCCGTCTCCGGCGAACCCCAGCATTTT | CAISDPVSGEPQHF
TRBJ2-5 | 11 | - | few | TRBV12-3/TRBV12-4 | TGTGCCAGCTTAACAGAGGAGACCCAGTACTTC | CASLTEETQYF
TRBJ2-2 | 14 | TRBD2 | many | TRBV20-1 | TGCAGTGCGAACCGCGGGGGTGGGCCCGGGGAGCTGTTTTTT | CSANRGGGPGELFF
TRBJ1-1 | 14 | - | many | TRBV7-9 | TGTGCCAGCAGGTTGGCAGCGAAGAACACTGAAGCTTTCTTT | CASRLAAKNTEAFF
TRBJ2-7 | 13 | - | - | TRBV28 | TGTGCCAGCAGTTGGACCGACTCCTACGAGCAGTACTTC | CASSWTDSYEQYF
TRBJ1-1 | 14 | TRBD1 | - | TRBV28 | TGTGCCAGCAGTCACGACAGGGGAAGCACTGAAGCTTTCTTT | CASSHDRGSTEAFF
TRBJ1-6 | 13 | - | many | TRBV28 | TGTGCCAGCAGTTTAATTCGGAATTCACCCCTCCACTTT | CASSLIRNSPLHF
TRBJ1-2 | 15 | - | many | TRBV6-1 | TGTGCCAGCATCCCCCTAGTCCGAGGCAACTATGGCTACACCTTC | CASIPLVRGNYGYTF
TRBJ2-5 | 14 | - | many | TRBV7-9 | TGTGCCAGCAGCTTAGAGGGAACTCAAGAGACCCAGTACTTC | CASSLEGTQETQYF
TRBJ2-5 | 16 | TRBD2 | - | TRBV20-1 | TGCAGTGCTAGAGATCCGACTAGCGGGAGCCCAGAGACCCAGTACTTC | CSARDPTSGSPETQYF
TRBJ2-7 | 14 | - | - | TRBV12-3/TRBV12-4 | TGTGCCAGCAGTTTTGCGCGGAGCCCCTACGAGCAGTACTTC | CASSFARSPYEQYF
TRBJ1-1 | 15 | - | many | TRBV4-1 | TGCGCCAGCAGCCTTCGGGACGGCTCGAACACTGAAGCTTTCTTT | CASSLRDGSNTEAFF
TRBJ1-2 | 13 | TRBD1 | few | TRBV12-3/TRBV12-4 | TGTGCCAGCAGGGACAGGAACGAATATGGCTACACCTTC | CASRDRNEYGYTF
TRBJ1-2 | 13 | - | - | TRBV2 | TGTGCCTGCAGTACCCCAGGACACTATGGCTACACCTTC | CACSTPGHYGYTF
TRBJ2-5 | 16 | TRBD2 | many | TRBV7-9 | TGTGCCAGCAGCTCAACTAGCGGACTGGGGTTGGAGACCCAGTACTTC | CASSSTSGLGLETQYF